The present entry profiles one T cell receptor (beta chain) with its context. With 7 bases removed from V and 8 bases from J, the gap between germline ends came to 20 bases. This CDR3 has 14 residues. Germline loops: CDR1 SNHLY, CDR2 FYNNEI. These data are taken from a study of blood T cell repertoires in COVID-19. Study-level background: From the United States, Italy and Spain came samples of acute and convalescent COVID-19.

Repertoires were generated with immunoSEQ multiplex PCR, while TCRdb's copy carries only in-frame clones and drops some. The sample records almost 70,000 clones, approximately 89% being singletons. The TCR sequence derives from a woman aged 70-85 years with acute or convalescent COVID-19. The sequencing input was peripheral blood. V and J are TRBV2 and TRBJ1-2; maybe TRBD1 (6 bases). The CDR3 spells CASITWGGAEGYTF. The CDR3 DNA sequence: TGTGCCAGCATCACCTGGGGGGGGGCTGAAGGCTACACCTTC.